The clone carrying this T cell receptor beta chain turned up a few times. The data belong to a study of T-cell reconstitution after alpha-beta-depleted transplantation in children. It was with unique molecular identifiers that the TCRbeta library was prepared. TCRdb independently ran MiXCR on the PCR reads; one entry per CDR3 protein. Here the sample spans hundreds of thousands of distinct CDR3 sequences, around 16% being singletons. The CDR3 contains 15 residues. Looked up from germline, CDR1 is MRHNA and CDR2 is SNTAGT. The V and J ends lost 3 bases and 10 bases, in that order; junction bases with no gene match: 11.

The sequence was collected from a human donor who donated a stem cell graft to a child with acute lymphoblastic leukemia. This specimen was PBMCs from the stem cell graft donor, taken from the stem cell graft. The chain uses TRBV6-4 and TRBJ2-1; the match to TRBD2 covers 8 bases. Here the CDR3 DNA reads TGTGCCAGCAGTGAGTTGGCGGGAGGCCACCGGGAGCAGTTCTTC. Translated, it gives CASSELAGGHREQFF.